These 23 T cell receptor beta chains were all obtained from the same sample, sequenced in a study of Ad26.COV2.S vaccination and SARS-CoV-2 variants. Generated by immunoSEQ multiplex PCR, the TCRdb table keeps only in-frame clones and is missing some. The data show about 320,000 clones, just over 85% seen once. Treatment denoted: about 20 received Ad26.COV2.S at low or high dose, single or two shots; roughly five received placebo; per-sample allocation not given. Specimens were obtained on day 63 following the first vaccine or placebo injection. The specimen was peripheral blood, collected in a trial of Ad26.COV2.S vaccine versus placebo. All receptors derive from a person between 18 and 65 years old who received the Ad26.COV2.S COVID-19 vaccine or a placebo.

The chain employs TRBV7-9 and TRBJ2-4, with D perhaps assigned TRBD1 or TRBD2 (6 bases each). Trimming took off 1 base at V and 7 bases at J, with 14 bases between the two ends. Germline V CDR1 and CDR2: SEHNR, FQNEAQ (reference sequence). CDR3 length: 15 residues. CDR3 residues: CASSLEGGGGNIQYF. Here the CDR3 DNA reads TGTGCCAGCAGCTTAGAAGGGGGAGGTGGGAACATTCAGTACTTC.

The chain combines TRBV11-2 with TRBJ1-4; 7 positions match TRBD1. The junction had 8 bases not matched to a gene; V was cut back by 5 bases and J by 5 bases. The CDR3 loop spans 15 amino acids. CDR1 is SGHAT and CDR2 is FQNNGV in the germline V gene. CDR3 region: CASSNPTGHNEKLFF. CDR3 bases: TGTGCCAGCAGCAATCCGACAGGGCACAATGAAAAACTGTTTTTT.

Here the CDR3 DNA reads TGTGCCTGGAGTGAAGGTTCTGATAGAGGGGGGGGCTTGATGCCCTACGAGCAGTACTTC. This sequence encodes CAWSEGSDRGGGLMPYEQYF. This rearrangement joins TRBV30 to TRBJ2-7; TRBD2 is a possible D gene (7 bases). Trimming took off 1 base at V and 2 bases at J, with 30 bases between the two ends. In germline, CDR1 is GTSNPN, CDR2 SVGIG (reference sequence). The CDR3 contains 20 residues.

The rearrangement links TRBV5-1 to TRBJ1-5; no definite D call. Trimming shortened V by 0 bases and J by 4 bases, and 8 bases separated the two germline ends. Germline CDR1 is SGHRS and CDR2 is YFSETQ. This CDR3 comprises 14 residues. CDR3 residues: CASSLGGLNQPQHF. In DNA form, the CDR3 reads TGCGCCAGCAGCTTGGGCGGGCTGAATCAGCCCCAGCATTTT.

This chain links TRBV12-3 or TRBV12-4 with TRBJ1-2; possibly TRBD1 for D (5 bases). This CDR3 has 12 residues. V was clipped by 3 bases and J by 7 bases, with 9 bases between them. The CDR3 region has the DNA TGTGCCAGCAGTTTGGGGCCTATTGGCTACACCTTC. It encodes CASSLGPIGYTF.

This chain connects TRBV5-1 to TRBJ2-7; D remains unclear. Germline V CDR1 and CDR2: SGHRS, YFSETQ. There are 11 residues in the CDR3. The ends were cut back, 0 bases at V and 6 bases at J, with 4 bases in the middle. In nucleotides, the CDR3 is TGCGCCAGCAGCTTGGCCGGCGAGCAGTACTTC. It codes for CASSLAGEQYF. Using reference TRBV5-1 and TRBJ2-7 for the parts outside the CDR3, the full variable domain is KAGVTQTPRYLIKTRGQQVTLSCSPISGHRSVSWYQQTPGQGLQFLFEYFSETQRNKGNFPGRFSGRQFSNSRSEMNVSTLELGDSALYLCASSLAGEQYFGPGTRLTVT.

J is TRBJ1-2 and V is TRBV11-2; 10 bases agree with TRBD1. CDR3 length: 13 amino acids. The V gene's germline CDR1 is SGHAT and CDR2 FQNNGV. With 4 bases clipped from V and 10 bases from J, the junction kept 6 bases outside the gene matches. The CDR3 coding sequence is TGTGCCAGCAGCTCTTCCGGGACAGGGGCCTACACCTTC. This encodes CASSSSGTGAYTF.

The sample holds one count of this clone. V usage is TRBV30 and J usage is TRBJ2-3; the D call may be TRBD1 or TRBD2 (6 bases each). V lost 4 bases to trimming and J lost 0 bases, with 11 bases between them. The CDR3 length is 14 residues. CDR1 and CDR2 (germline): GTSNPN, SVGIG (reference sequence). CDR3 residues: CAWMTGASTDTQYF. The CDR3 DNA reads as TGTGCCTGGATGACGGGGGCGAGCACAGATACGCAGTATTTT.

DNA of the CDR3: TGTGCCAGCAGTTTTTGGACAGGGGACGATGAGCAGTTCTTC. Translating gives CASSFWTGDDEQFF. This chain uses TRBV27 with TRBJ2-1; 9 positions match TRBD1. From germline, CDR1 is MNHEY and CDR2 SMNVEV (reference sequence). The CDR3 is made up of 14 amino acids. V dropped 3 bases and J dropped 8; count of bases not matched to a gene: 5.

This sequence joins TRBV6-5 and TRBJ1-1; a possible D gene is TRBD1 (5 bases). The germline V gene encodes CDR1 MNHEY and CDR2 SVGAGI. V was cut by 8 bases and J by 4 bases, with 20 bases left in between. The CDR3 spans 15 residues. CDR3 in DNA: TGTGCCAGCGTTCAGCCGGGGGTGACGGGCACTGAAGCTTTCTTT. As protein: CASVQPGVTGTEAFF.

The chain couples TRBV5-4 to TRBJ2-1; TRBD2 aligns across 14 bases. Germline loops: CDR1 SGHNT, CDR2 YYREEE (reference sequence). The V gene end was trimmed by 4 bases and the J gene end by 12 bases; junction bases not matched to a gene: 15. The CDR3 is made up of 17 amino acids. Here the CDR3 reads CASSPSAGLAGGPTQFF. The CDR3 nucleotides are TGTGCCAGCAGCCCCTCGGCCGGACTAGCGGGGGGACCAACGCAGTTCTTC.

This clone was counted a few times. The genes are TRBV4-1 and TRBJ2-7; 8 nucleotides line up with TRBD1. CDR1 is MGHRA, CDR2 YSYEKL, per germline. CDR3 length: 14 residues. After removal of 4 bases from V and 5 bases from J, the junction contained 7 bases not matched to a gene. The DNA of the CDR3 is TGCGCCAGCAGCCTGGACAGGGTAGCCCACGAGCAGTACTTC. This sequence encodes CASSLDRVAHEQYF.

This chain links TRBV18 with TRBJ1-1; D uncertain. The germline CDR1 and CDR2 sequences are KGHSH and LQKENI. Trimming removed 5 bases at V and 1 base at J, with 11 bases between. This CDR3 contains 14 residues. As DNA, the CDR3 is TGTGCCAGCTCATCCCAGGCTGGGAACACTGAAGCTTTCTTT. It encodes CASSSQAGNTEAFF.

The J gene is TRBJ1-2, the V gene TRBV5-6; D is undetermined. Trimming removed 2 bases from V and 0 bases from J, with 11 bases in between. Germline CDR1 and CDR2: SGHDT and YYEEEE. The CDR3 runs to 15 residues. The CDR3 DNA follows: TGTGCCAGCAGCTTCGGGAGGGTAGCTAACTATGGCTACACCTTC. Protein product: CASSFGRVANYGYTF.

This rearrangement joins TRBV19 to TRBJ2-3, with D tentatively TRBD1 (6 bases). V gave up 7 bases and J gave up 2 bases, with 16 bases separating them. CDR1 is LNHDA and CDR2 is SQIVND in the germline V gene (reference sequence). This CDR3 region has 15 residues. This CDR3 is CASTPAGQNTDTQYF. CDR3 nucleotide sequence: TGTGCCAGTACCCCCGCTGGACAGAACACAGATACGCAGTATTTT.

The rearrangement links TRBV18 to TRBJ1-4; 8 bases map to TRBD1. V lost 9 bases, J lost 5 bases, and 5 bases stayed unmatched. The CDR3 has 13 amino acids. The germline gives CDR1 KGHSH, CDR2 LQKENI. The CDR3: CASQGATNEKLFF. CDR3 DNA: TGTGCCAGTCAGGGGGCGACCAATGAAAAACTGTTTTTT. Supplemented by reference TRBV18 and TRBJ1-4, the full variable domain reads NAGVMQNPRHLVRRRGQEARLRCSPMKGHSHVYWYRQLPEEGLKFMVYLQKENIIDESGMPKERFSAEFPKEGPSILRIQQVVRGDSAAYFCASQGATNEKLFFGSGTQLSVL.

This clone occurred a few times. V and J are TRBV19 and TRBJ1-4; D may be TRBD1 (6 bases). V lost 10 bases to trimming and J lost 2 bases, with 11 bases between them. Germline loops: CDR1 LNHDA, CDR2 SQIVND (reference sequence). The CDR3 length is 13 residues. The CDR3 sequence: CATKTGTNEKLFF. CDR3 nucleotide sequence: TGTGCCACCAAGACAGGTACTAATGAAAAACTGTTTTTT.

The J gene is TRBJ2-2, the V gene TRBV27, with D possibly TRBD2 on 6 matching bases. In germline, CDR1 is MNHEY, CDR2 SMNVEV (reference sequence). The CDR3 runs 15 residues. V lost 5 bases and J lost 2, with 12 bases in between. The CDR3 reads CASSRRGGNTGELFF. CDR3 coding DNA: TGTGCCAGCAGTCGGCGGGGCGGAAACACCGGGGAGCTGTTTTTT.

The genes are TRBV11-2 and TRBJ1-6; perhaps TRBD1 as D (5 bases). V was shortened by 5 bases and J by 7 bases, with 21 bases between the two germline ends. There are 17 residues in the CDR3. Germline assignment: CDR1 SGHAT and CDR2 FQNNGV. DNA of the CDR3: TGTGCCAGCAGCCCCCCTGGGGCAGGGACGGGGAATTCACCCCTCCACTTT. This encodes CASSPPGAGTGNSPLHF.

V and J are TRBV20-1 and TRBJ1-4; tentatively, D is TRBD1 (6 bases). V was clipped by 3 bases and J by 7 bases, with 18 bases between them. Germline V lookup: CDR1 DFQATT, CDR2 SNEGSKA (reference sequence). The length of the CDR3 is 15 residues. The CDR3 sequence: CSASRVPGGREKLFF. The CDR3 DNA is TGCAGTGCTAGTAGGGTCCCGGGGGGGCGTGAAAAACTGTTTTTT.

V is TRBV6-6 and J is TRBJ2-3; the D is unclear. Germline V lookup: CDR1 MNHNY, CDR2 SVGAGI (reference sequence). This CDR3 contains 11 residues. With 5 bases removed from V and 2 bases from J, the gap between germline ends came to 2 bases. The CDR3 nucleotides read TGTGCCAGCAGTATCACAGATACGCAGTATTTT. As protein: CASSITDTQYF.

This sequence joins TRBV5-1 and TRBJ2-2; D possibly corresponds to TRBD1 (5 bases). The germline V gene encodes CDR1 SGHRS and CDR2 YFSETQ. This CDR3 is 14 amino acids long. V lost 5 bases, J lost 6 bases, and 14 bases lay in between. CDR3 nucleotide sequence: TGCGCCAGCAGGCGGACCCAAGGGGCCGGGGAGCTGTTTTTT. As protein: CASRRTQGAGELFF.

This chain joins TRBV5-1 and TRBJ1-5; the D gene is possibly TRBD1 (5 bases). V lost 5 bases to trimming and J lost 5 bases, with 17 bases between them. There are 15 residues in the CDR3. Germline V gene data show CDR1 as SGHRS and CDR2 as YFSETQ. The CDR3 bases are TGCGCCAGCAGAGAATTTTGGGGGTTTGATCAGCCCCAGCATTTT. Translating gives CASREFWGFDQPQHF.